This T cell receptor (beta chain) originates from a study of cytomegalovirus exposure and HLA in healthy donors. Researchers ran the PCR with 60 Vbeta and 13 Jbeta primers. The data were produced by immunoSEQ multiplex PCR, yet TCRdb's version contains in-frame clones alone and is incomplete. Found here are 110,000 to 150,000 clones, roughly four fifths of them singletons; the top ten hold about 3.4%. Comments on this clone: One junction end does not reproduce the germline sequence, and a read error may be involved.

The germline gives CDR1 SNHLY, CDR2 FYNNEI. The CDR3 spans 15 residues. Sequencing input: PBMCs. This chain joins TRBV2 and TRBJ2-1, with TRBD2 identical over 10 bases. The receptor comes from a man aged 18 to 30 in good health and CMV-seropositive. CDR3 in DNA: TGTGCCAGCAGCGAAGGGACTAGCGCGTACAATGAGCAGTTCTTC. It translates to CASSEGTSAYNEQFF.